A single sample gave rise to the 30 T cell receptor beta chains below, sequenced in a study of Ad26.COV2.S vaccination and SARS-CoV-2 variants. Treatment defined: roughly 20 received Ad26.COV2.S at low or high dose, single or two shots; a few received placebo; per-sample allocation not given. Sampling took place 63 days after the first vaccine or placebo injection. The table came from immunoSEQ multiplex PCR; TCRdb's copy has only in-frame clones and leaves some out. The table has some 350,000 clones, roughly 90% seen once; the top ten hold around 5%. The sequenced sample was peripheral blood, obtained in a trial of Ad26.COV2.S vaccine versus placebo. The receptors derive from a person aged 18-60 years who received the Ad26.COV2.S COVID-19 vaccine or a placebo.

V usage is TRBV4-3 and J usage is TRBJ1-5, with D possibly being TRBD1 (5 bases). The length of the CDR3 is 14 residues. V lost 1 base and J 4 bases, leaving 8 bases between the germline ends. CDR1 is LGHNA, CDR2 YSLEER, per germline. The CDR3 nucleotides read TGCGCCAGCAGCCAAGCTTGGGGGAATCAGCCCCAGCATTTT. This codes for CASSQAWGNQPQHF.

The CDR3 spells CASTRKDIQYNEQFF. Written as DNA, the CDR3 is TGTGCCAGCACTCGAAAGGACATACAGTACAATGAGCAGTTCTTC. The chain carries TRBV9 and TRBJ2-1; maybe TRBD1 (5 bases). The CDR3 totals 15 residues. Germline CDR1 and CDR2: SGDLS and YYNGEE. The V and J ends lost 6 bases and 4 bases respectively, with 17 bases between them. Supplemented by reference TRBV9 and TRBJ2-1, the full variable domain reads DSGVTQTPKHLITATGQRVTLRCSPRSGDLSVYWYQQSLDQGLQFLIQYYNGEERAKGNILERFSAQQFPDLHSELNLSSLELGDSALYFCASTRKDIQYNEQFFGPGTRLTVL.

This chain links TRBV3-1 (or the pseudogene TRBV3-2) with TRBJ1-1; D remains unclear. This CDR3 contains 17 residues. The germline CDR1 and CDR2 sequences are LGHDT and YNNKEL (reference sequence). Trimming took 1 base from V and 8 from J, leaving 23 bases between them. The CDR3 loop reads CASSQGWRWENAEEAFF. Here the CDR3 DNA reads TGTGCCAGCAGCCAAGGGTGGCGGTGGGAAAATGCCGAAGAAGCTTTCTTT.

The V call is TRBV6-6, the J call TRBJ2-5; the match to TRBD1 covers 10 bases. The germline V gene encodes CDR1 MNHNY and CDR2 SVGAGI (reference sequence). The CDR3 covers 15 residues. Trimming took 5 bases from V and 0 from J; bases not matched to a gene: 3. The CDR3 DNA follows: TGTGCCAGCAGTAAGGGGACAGGGGACCAAGAGACCCAGTACTTC. This sequence encodes CASSKGTGDQETQYF.

V is TRBV11-2 and J is TRBJ2-6, with 7 bases identical to TRBD1. The CDR3 length is 19 residues. The junction had 17 bases not matched to a gene; V was cut back by 9 bases and J by 0 bases. The V gene's germline CDR1 is SGHAT and CDR2 FQNNGV. The CDR3 bases are TGTGCCAGTGTCGCTTCGCCCGGGACAGTGTCCTCTGGGGCCAACGTCCTGACTTTC. Its translation is CASVASPGTVSSGANVLTF.

The V call is TRBV19, the J call TRBJ1-2; D possibly corresponds to TRBD1 (5 bases). The CDR3 covers 15 residues. Germline lookup yields CDR1 LNHDA and CDR2 SQIVND (reference sequence). Trimming removed 7 bases at V and 2 bases at J, with 17 bases between. The CDR3 nucleotides read TGTGCCAGTAACCGACCGGGACTACAGAACTATGGCTACACCTTC. It encodes CASNRPGLQNYGYTF.

The J gene is TRBJ2-3, the V gene TRBV9; tentative D call: TRBD2 (5 bases). With 4 bases removed from V and 3 bases from J, the gap between germline ends came to 15 bases. CDR1 and CDR2 (germline): SGDLS, YYNGEE. The CDR3 totals 15 residues. CDR3 coding DNA: TGTGCCAGCAGCTCCCAGACTCGAGGGACAGATACGCAGTATTTT. Its translation: CASSSQTRGTDTQYF.

This clone was seen once. The chain joins TRBV5-4 to TRBJ1-1; tentatively, D is TRBD1 (6 bases). The V end was cut by 0 bases, the J end by 3 bases, with 9 bases between. This CDR3 is built from 14 residues. Germline lookup yields CDR1 SGHNT and CDR2 YYREEE (reference sequence). The CDR3 coding sequence is TGTGCCAGCAGCTTGGCAGGGGCTTACACTGAAGCTTTCTTT. Its protein product is CASSLAGAYTEAFF.

This chain uses TRBV5-6 with TRBJ2-5, with D tentatively TRBD1 or TRBD2 (6 bases each). CDR1 is SGHDT, CDR2 YYEEEE, per germline. CDR3 length: 16 residues. V dropped 4 bases and J dropped 0 bases, with 16 bases sitting between them. CDR3 DNA: TGTGCCAGCAGCCCCTTGGGGGGCACCGACCAAGAGACCCAGTACTTC. Residues: CASSPLGGTDQETQYF.

This chain connects TRBV5-1 to TRBJ1-1; D gene uncertain. CDR3 length: 14 residues. V was clipped by 0 bases and J by 1 base, with 7 bases between them. CDR1 and CDR2 (germline): SGHRS, YFSETQ. The CDR3 here is CASSLERWNTEAFF. In DNA form, the CDR3 reads TGCGCCAGCAGCTTGGAGCGCTGGAACACTGAAGCTTTCTTT.

This clone has a single count. The chain employs TRBV7-2 and TRBJ2-6; D possibly matches TRBD1 or TRBD2 (5 bases each). The CDR3 totals 14 residues. The V end was cut by 3 bases, the J end by 3 bases, with 6 bases between. The germline V gene encodes CDR1 SGHTA and CDR2 FQGNSA. Here the CDR3 DNA reads TGTGCCAGCAGCTTGGGGGTTGGGGCCAACGTCCTGACTTTC. Its protein product is CASSLGVGANVLTF.

This chain connects TRBV19 to TRBJ1-5; 7 nucleotides line up with TRBD1. Losses at the gene ends were 10 bases for V and 2 bases for J; bases not matched to a gene: 8. CDR1 and CDR2 (germline): LNHDA, SQIVND (reference sequence). The CDR3 has 14 amino acids. CDR3: CATTGVTGNQPQHF. CDR3 bases: TGTGCCACTACAGGGGTCACGGGCAATCAGCCCCAGCATTTT.

The chain joins TRBV6-2 or TRBV6-3 to TRBJ1-6, with 11 bases aligning to TRBD1. J gave up 10 bases and V 0 bases, and 8 bases lay outside the gene matches. The CDR3 has 17 amino acids. The germline V gene has CDR1 MNHEY and CDR2 SVGEGT. Here the CDR3 reads CASSYSDRGPLGSPLHF. DNA for the CDR3: TGTGCCAGCAGTTACTCGGACAGGGGGCCTTTGGGATCACCCCTCCACTTT.

This rearrangement joins TRBV30 to TRBJ1-1; a possible D gene is TRBD1 (6 bases). CDR1 and CDR2 from the germline V gene are GTSNPN and SVGIG (reference sequence). V lost 1 base to trimming and J lost 5 bases, with 11 bases between them. The CDR3 totals 13 residues. The CDR3 here is CAWSEQGGTEAFF. The DNA of the CDR3 is TGTGCCTGGAGTGAACAGGGAGGAACTGAAGCTTTCTTT.

The chain employs TRBV7-6 and TRBJ1-6, with 8 bases that match TRBD1. The junction had 6 bases not matched to a gene; V was cut back by 4 bases and J by 10 bases. Germline loops: CDR1 SGHVS, CDR2 FNYEAQ. This CDR3 comprises 14 residues. The DNA for the CDR3 is TGTGCCAGCAGCTCCGACAGGGGCTGGTCACCCCTCCACTTT. Translation: CASSSDRGWSPLHF.

This chain links TRBV28 with TRBJ1-1; D call uncertain. Per germline, CDR1 MDHEN and CDR2 SYDVKM. The CDR3 runs to 13 residues. The V and J ends lost 5 bases and 5 bases respectively, with 12 bases between them. CDR3 residues: CASSGLARTEAFF. The CDR3 DNA follows: TGTGCCAGCAGTGGTCTCGCACGGACTGAAGCTTTCTTT.

This chain uses TRBV9 with TRBJ1-1; D gene uncertain. Between the trimmed V and J ends, which lost 0 bases and 3 bases, there was a span of 21 bases. CDR1 and CDR2 from the germline V gene are SGDLS and YYNGEE. This CDR3 region has 18 residues. In DNA form, the CDR3 reads TGTGCCAGCAGCGTAGACTATCTGGGAGGGAAAGGATACACTGAAGCTTTCTTT. As protein: CASSVDYLGGKGYTEAFF.

A single count supports this clone. The rearrangement joins TRBV9 to TRBJ2-1; 7 nucleotides line up with TRBD2. The CDR3 spans 15 residues. V lost 1 base and J lost 4; bases outside the gene matches: 5. Germline CDR1 and CDR2: SGDLS and YYNGEE. In nucleotides, the CDR3 is TGTGCCAGCAGCGTAAGCGCTAGCGGTTACAATGAGCAGTTCTTC. Residues: CASSVSASGYNEQFF.

This chain links TRBV6-2 or TRBV6-3 with TRBJ2-2; tentatively, D is TRBD1 (6 bases). The CDR3 spans 17 residues. Germline V gene sequence: CDR1 MNHEY, CDR2 SVGEGT. With 2 bases removed from V and 1 base from J, the gap between germline ends came to 14 bases. The CDR3 protein is CASSYVTGNLNTGELFF. The CDR3 region has the DNA TGTGCCAGCAGTTACGTGACAGGCAATCTGAACACCGGGGAGCTGTTTTTT.

This chain joins TRBV5-1 and TRBJ1-3, with D perhaps matching TRBD1 (6 bases). This CDR3 comprises 15 residues. V dropped 0 bases and J dropped 2 bases, with 9 bases sitting between them. CDR1 is SGHRS and CDR2 is YFSETQ in the germline V gene. The CDR3 nucleotides read TGCGCCAGCAGCTTGGTAGCAGGGGCTGGAAACACCATATATTTT. This gives the protein CASSLVAGAGNTIYF.

The rearrangement links TRBV7-3 to TRBJ2-1; D not certain. Germline CDR1 reads SGHTA; CDR2 reads FQGTGA. Trimming pared 0 bases from V and 4 bases from J, leaving 13 bases between. CDR3 length equals 16 residues. In DNA, the CDR3 is TGTGCCAGCAGCTTAACGATAGCAGGTAGATACAATGAGCAGTTCTTC. Residues: CASSLTIAGRYNEQFF.

The chain couples TRBV27 to TRBJ2-3, with D perhaps matching TRBD1 (5 bases). The CDR3 consists of 16 residues. With 5 bases removed from V and 0 bases from J, the gap between germline ends came to 15 bases. The germline V gene encodes CDR1 MNHEY and CDR2 SMNVEV (reference sequence). The DNA for the CDR3 is TGTGCCAGCAGTCCGTACAGGATTTCTAGCACAGATACGCAGTATTTT. Translated, it gives CASSPYRISSTDTQYF.

This clone was recorded once. The chain has TRBV9 and TRBJ2-2; the D gene is possibly TRBD2 (6 bases). The V end lost 0 bases, the J end lost 1 base, and 13 bases lay between the germline ends. Germline CDR1 and CDR2: SGDLS and YYNGEE. This CDR3 has 17 residues. The CDR3 is CASSVDGGPLNTGELFF. The CDR3 DNA reads as TGTGCCAGCAGCGTAGACGGAGGGCCCCTGAACACCGGGGAGCTGTTTTTT.

This rearrangement joins TRBV5-6 to TRBJ1-4; possible D gene TRBD1, 5 bases. The V end was cut by 4 bases, the J end by 1 base, with 14 bases between. Per the germline V gene, CDR1 is SGHDT and CDR2 is YYEEEE. The CDR3 is 16 residues long. The CDR3 DNA follows: TGTGCCAGCAGCCTGGGACTTACAGTAACTAATGAAAAACTGTTTTTT. It encodes CASSLGLTVTNEKLFF.

The J gene is TRBJ1-4, the V gene TRBV19; possibly TRBD1 for D (6 bases). Deletions cut 5 bases from V and 8 bases from J, with 9 bases between. CDR3 length: 12 amino acids. From germline, CDR1 is LNHDA and CDR2 SQIVND (reference sequence). In DNA, the CDR3 is TGTGCCAGTAGTGGGGGCTTGGAAAAACTGTTTTTT. Its protein product is CASSGGLEKLFF.

The V call is TRBV28, the J call TRBJ1-6; D is unresolved. The CDR3 is made up of 17 amino acids. Between the trimmed V and J ends, which lost 3 bases and 0 bases, there was a span of 12 bases. CDR1 is MDHEN and CDR2 is SYDVKM in the germline V gene. In DNA form, the CDR3 reads TGTGCCAGCAGTTTTAGGTCGGGGAGCTCCTATAATTCACCCCTCCACTTT. Its translation is CASSFRSGSSYNSPLHF.

This CDR3 reads CATREAGQSVQPQHF. CDR3 nucleotide sequence: TGTGCCACCCGGGAGGCAGGGCAGTCAGTTCAGCCCCAGCATTTT. The chain uses TRBV28 and TRBJ1-5, with D maybe TRBD1 (5 bases). The CDR3 covers 15 residues. V lost 10 bases and J 6 bases, leaving 22 bases between the germline ends. Germline V gives CDR1 MDHEN, CDR2 SYDVKM.

This chain joins TRBV4-1 and TRBJ1-1; 9 bases line up with TRBD1. J gave up 5 bases and V 0 bases, and 7 bases lay outside the gene matches. This CDR3 region has 16 residues. Germline V gene sequence: CDR1 MGHRA, CDR2 YSYEKL. CDR3 sequence (DNA): TGCGCCAGCAGCCAAGATCTGGACAGGGGAAGAACTGAAGCTTTCTTT. This encodes CASSQDLDRGRTEAFF.

The gene calls are TRBV11-2 and TRBJ1-5, with D maybe TRBD1 (5 bases). This CDR3 has 14 residues. V was pared by 5 bases and J by 7 bases, with 15 bases between. Per germline, CDR1 SGHAT and CDR2 FQNNGV. The CDR3 DNA is TGTGCCAGCAGCGCCCAGGGATCCGGGCAGCCCCAGCATTTT. Its translation: CASSAQGSGQPQHF.

The chain joins TRBV7-3 to TRBJ2-2, with D tentatively TRBD2 (5 bases). The CDR3 runs to 14 residues. Germline V CDR1 and CDR2: SGHTA, FQGTGA. The V end was cut by 5 bases, the J end by 0 bases, with 7 bases between. Here the CDR3 DNA reads TGTGCCAGCAGCCCGGACTCGAACACCGGGGAGCTGTTTTTT. Encoded protein: CASSPDSNTGELFF.